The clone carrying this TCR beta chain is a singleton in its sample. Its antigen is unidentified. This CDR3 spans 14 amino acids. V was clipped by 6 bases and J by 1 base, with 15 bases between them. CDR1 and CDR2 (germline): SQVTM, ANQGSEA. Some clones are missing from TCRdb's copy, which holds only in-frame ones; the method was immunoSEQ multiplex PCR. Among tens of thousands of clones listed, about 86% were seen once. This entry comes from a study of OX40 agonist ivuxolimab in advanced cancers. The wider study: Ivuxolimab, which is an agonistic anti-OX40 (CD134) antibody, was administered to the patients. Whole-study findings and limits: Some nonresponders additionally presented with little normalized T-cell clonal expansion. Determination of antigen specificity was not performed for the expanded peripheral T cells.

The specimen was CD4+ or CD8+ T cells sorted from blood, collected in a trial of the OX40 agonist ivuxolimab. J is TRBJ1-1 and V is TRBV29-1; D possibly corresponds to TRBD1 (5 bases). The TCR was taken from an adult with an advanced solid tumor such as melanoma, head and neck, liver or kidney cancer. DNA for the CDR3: TGCAGCGTGGGGCGTGAGGATAGGAACACTGAAGCTTTCTTT. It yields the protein CSVGREDRNTEAFF.